These T cell receptor beta chains were read from a single sample in a study of regulatory T cells in long-lasting Graves disease. TCRdb re-called the multiplex PCR reads with MiXCR, one entry per CDR3 protein. The data hold approximately 440,000 distinct CDR3 sequences, with about 16% observed a single time. This same sample was also taken into another study, of T cells in Graves' hyperthyroidism and ophthalmopathy.

Sequencing used peripheral blood mononuclear cells (PBMCs), obtained at new diagnosis, from a patient treated with antithyroid drugs. The receptor source for this set is a man aged 40-50 years with Graves disease. Both conserved end residues are part of each CDR3. The D gene is left open where the match is weak. Clone size is shown for a subset of rows, as once, few, many or a class of expanded clone.

size: -
V: TRBV20-1
J: TRBJ1-2
D: -
CDR3: CSARYLTGNPNYGYTF
DNA: TGCAGTGCTAGATACCTCACAGGAAACCCTAACTATGGCTACACCTTC

size: few
V: TRBV18
J: TRBJ2-2
D: -
CDR3: CASSRRERGELFF
DNA: TGTGCCAGCTCACGCCGAGAGAGAGGGGAGCTGTTTTTT

size: many
V: TRBV20-1
J: TRBJ1-1
D: TRBD1
CDR3: CSAREGGPNTEAFF
DNA: TGCAGTGCTAGGGAAGGGGGCCCGAACACTGAAGCTTTCTTT

size: many
V: TRBV11-2
J: TRBJ2-1
D: -
CDR3: CASSLEPSGFISQFF
DNA: TGTGCCAGCAGCTTAGAGCCTAGTGGGTTCATTTCGCAGTTCTTC

size: few
V: TRBV19
J: TRBJ2-7
D: -
CDR3: CASSIGDGVNYEQYF
DNA: TGTGCCAGTAGTATAGGGGACGGAGTGAACTACGAGCAGTACTTC

size: many
V: TRBV28
J: TRBJ2-3
D: -
CDR3: CATEWAYKATQYF
DNA: TGTGCCACTGAGTGGGCCTACAAGGCTACGCAGTATTTT

size: -
V: TRBV10-1
J: TRBJ2-2
D: -
CDR3: CASSPEPAGELFF
DNA: TGCGCCAGCAGCCCTGAGCCGGCCGGGGAGCTGTTTTTT

size: many
V: TRBV2
J: TRBJ1-2
D: -
CDR3: CASISREAYGYTF
DNA: TGTGCCAGTATTAGCAGGGAGGCCTATGGCTACACCTTC

size: many
V: TRBV20-1
J: TRBJ2-2
D: TRBD1
CDR3: CSAPPTGVTGELFF
DNA: TGCAGTGCTCCTCCTACAGGGGTCACCGGGGAGCTGTTTTTT

size: -
V: TRBV29-1
J: TRBJ1-3
D: -
CDR3: CSVVMRGNTIYF
DNA: TGCAGCGTTGTGATGCGTGGAAACACCATATATTTT

size: -
V: TRBV12-3/TRBV12-4
J: TRBJ2-1
D: TRBD1
CDR3: CASSLGQANNEQFF
DNA: TGTGCCAGCAGTTTGGGACAGGCGAACAATGAGCAGTTCTTC

size: many
V: TRBV19
J: TRBJ2-5
D: TRBD1
CDR3: CASRSSSRQGGQETQYF
DNA: TGTGCCAGTAGGTCCTCTTCTAGACAGGGTGGGCAAGAGACCCAGTACTTC

size: many
V: TRBV5-1
J: TRBJ2-2
D: TRBD1
CDR3: CASRPGQGANGELFF
DNA: TGCGCCAGCAGGCCTGGACAGGGGGCCAACGGGGAGCTGTTTTTT

size: many
V: TRBV20-1
J: TRBJ2-7
D: -
CDR3: CSAPQSSSYEQYF
DNA: TGCAGTGCCCCCCAGAGCAGCTCCTACGAGCAGTACTTC

size: -
V: TRBV4-1
J: TRBJ2-7
D: -
CDR3: CASSHTGLPYEQYF
DNA: TGCGCCAGCAGCCACACCGGGCTCCCCTACGAGCAGTACTTC

size: -
V: TRBV9
J: TRBJ2-3
D: TRBD2
CDR3: CASSVVLAGTDTQYF
DNA: TGTGCCAGCAGCGTAGTCCTAGCGGGCACAGATACGCAGTATTTT

size: -
V: TRBV28
J: TRBJ2-3
D: TRBD2
CDR3: CASSLAASGSRTDTQYF
DNA: TGTGCCAGCAGTTTAGCGGCTAGCGGGAGTCGGACAGATACGCAGTATTTT

size: -
V: TRBV7-3
J: TRBJ2-3
D: -
CDR3: CASSLDGLTTQYF
DNA: TGTGCCAGCAGCTTAGATGGCTTGACTACGCAGTATTTT

size: -
V: TRBV28
J: TRBJ1-4
D: -
CDR3: CASKPGNGEKLFF
DNA: TGTGCCAGTAAACCAGGGAACGGTGAAAAACTGTTTTTT

size: few
V: TRBV29-1
J: TRBJ1-1
D: -
CDR3: CSDGLNTEAFF
DNA: TGCAGCGATGGGTTGAACACTGAAGCTTTCTTT

size: -
V: TRBV28
J: TRBJ2-3
D: TRBD1
CDR3: CASRAGQGYTDTQYF
DNA: TGTGCCAGCAGGGCGGGACAGGGGTACACAGATACGCAGTATTTT

size: many
V: TRBV3-1
J: TRBJ2-1
D: -
CDR3: CASSPVSSYNEQFF
DNA: TGTGCCAGCAGCCCTGTGAGCTCCTACAATGAGCAGTTCTTC

size: many
V: TRBV2
J: TRBJ2-7
D: -
CDR3: CASRDGAYEQYF
DNA: TGTGCCAGCAGGGACGGTGCCTACGAGCAGTACTTC

size: few
V: TRBV7-2
J: TRBJ1-2
D: -
CDR3: CASSLDYGFDYGYTF
DNA: TGTGCCAGCAGCTTAGACTATGGTTTCGACTATGGCTACACCTTC

size: -
V: TRBV18
J: TRBJ1-2
D: TRBD1
CDR3: CASSPLQGAIDGYTF
DNA: TGTGCCAGCTCACCTCTACAGGGGGCTATTGATGGCTACACCTTC

size: few
V: TRBV28
J: TRBJ2-7
D: -
CDR3: CASSPYRYEQYF
DNA: TGTGCCAGCAGTCCCTATAGGTACGAGCAGTACTTC

size: -
V: TRBV7-9
J: TRBJ2-1
D: -
CDR3: CASSLALASEQFF
DNA: TGTGCCAGCAGCTTGGCTCTAGCGAGTGAGCAGTTCTTC

size: many
V: TRBV11-2
J: TRBJ2-1
D: TRBD2
CDR3: CASSPPRTSATYNEQFF
DNA: TGTGCCAGCAGCCCCCCCCGGACTAGCGCCACTTACAATGAGCAGTTCTTC

size: many
V: TRBV20-1
J: TRBJ2-7
D: -
CDR3: CSARAVQGTPYEQYF
DNA: TGCAGTGCTAGGGCGGTCCAGGGCACCCCCTACGAGCAGTACTTC

size: many
V: TRBV2
J: TRBJ2-3
D: -
CDR3: CASLEGASTDTQYF
DNA: TGTGCCAGTCTTGAGGGAGCAAGCACAGATACGCAGTATTTT

size: -
V: TRBV7-2
J: TRBJ2-5
D: TRBD2
CDR3: CASSLEGTSGKETQYF
DNA: TGTGCCAGCAGCCTGGAGGGGACTAGCGGGAAAGAGACCCAGTACTTC

size: -
V: TRBV4-1
J: TRBJ1-3
D: -
CDR3: CASSQERNTPGNTIYF
DNA: TGCGCCAGCAGCCAAGAACGTAACACTCCTGGAAACACCATATATTTT

size: many
V: TRBV4-1
J: TRBJ2-5
D: -
CDR3: CASSQEKRFRVRETQYF
DNA: TGCGCCAGCAGCCAAGAGAAGAGATTCAGGGTCCGCGAGACCCAGTACTTC

size: many
V: TRBV6-5
J: TRBJ2-4
D: -
CDR3: CASSYSITDTAKNIQYF
DNA: TGTGCCAGCAGTTACTCGATCACCGATACAGCCAAAAACATTCAGTACTTC

size: -
V: TRBV19
J: TRBJ2-1
D: TRBD1
CDR3: CASSRINRGDEQFF
DNA: TGTGCCAGTAGTAGAATAAACAGGGGCGATGAGCAGTTCTTC

size: many
V: TRBV28
J: TRBJ1-1
D: -
CDR3: CASSLWGGTLGTEAFF
DNA: TGTGCCAGCAGTTTATGGGGGGGAACGTTGGGCACTGAAGCTTTCTTT

size: -
V: TRBV7-9
J: TRBJ2-7
D: TRBD2
CDR3: CASKNSGTTYEQYF
DNA: TGCGCCAGCAAAAATAGCGGGACCACCTACGAGCAGTACTTC

size: many
V: TRBV11-2
J: TRBJ2-7
D: -
CDR3: CASSLDSAASYEQYF
DNA: TGTGCCAGCAGCTTAGATAGCGCGGCCTCCTACGAGCAGTACTTC

size: -
V: TRBV6-5
J: TRBJ1-5
D: -
CDR3: CASSYSRDNQPQHF
DNA: TGTGCCAGCAGTTACTCCAGGGATAATCAGCCCCAGCATTTT

size: many
V: TRBV30
J: TRBJ2-1
D: -
CDR3: CAWTRGLNEQFF
DNA: TGTGCCTGGACTAGGGGTCTAAATGAGCAGTTCTTC

size: many
V: TRBV6-1
J: TRBJ1-6
D: -
CDR3: CASIKGGTYNSPLHF
DNA: TGTGCCAGCATCAAGGGGGGGACTTATAATTCACCCCTCCACTTT

size: many
V: TRBV2
J: TRBJ1-1
D: -
CDR3: CASSEARTMNTEAFF
DNA: TGTGCCAGCAGTGAAGCCCGGACAATGAACACTGAAGCTTTCTTT

size: many
V: TRBV28
J: TRBJ2-5
D: -
CDR3: CASSSPETQYF
DNA: TGTGCCAGCAGTTCCCCAGAGACCCAGTACTTC

size: many
V: TRBV28
J: TRBJ2-7
D: -
CDR3: CASSLTGAGDEQYF
DNA: TGTGCCAGCAGCCTGACAGGCGCAGGGGACGAGCAGTACTTC

size: -
V: TRBV6-1
J: TRBJ2-1
D: -
CDR3: CASRGYSSYNEQFF
DNA: TGTGCCAGCCGCGGATATAGCTCCTACAATGAGCAGTTCTTC

size: many
V: TRBV6-5
J: TRBJ2-7
D: -
CDR3: CASSYGGFEQYF
DNA: TGTGCCAGCAGTTACGGGGGTTTTGAGCAGTACTTC

size: many
V: TRBV28
J: TRBJ2-7
D: -
CDR3: CASSFLRGGGQEQYF
DNA: TGTGCCAGCAGTTTTCTTCGAGGAGGGGGGCAGGAGCAGTACTTC

size: once
V: TRBV6-1
J: TRBJ1-1
D: -
CDR3: CASSTGGIPEAFF
DNA: TGTGCCAGCAGTACCGGGGGGATCCCCGAAGCTTTCTTT